This TCR beta chain comes out of a study of neurological immune-mediated disorders. This clonotype has ten or more counts. The CDR3 has 14 amino acids. V was trimmed by 4 bases and J by 7 bases, leaving 14 bases between them. From germline, CDR1 is SGHRS and CDR2 YFSETQ. TCRdb re-called the 5' RACE reads through MiXCR, storing one row per CDR3 protein. The sample records about 62,000 distinct CDR3 sequences, 4% to 6% being singletons. The source material was PBMCs. J is TRBJ2-2 and V is TRBV5-1; TRBD1 might be the D (6 bases). The receptor comes from a woman aged 45-65 years with multiple sclerosis. CDR3 nucleotide sequence: TGCGCCAGCAGCGATCCACAGGGTGGCGGGGAGCTGTTTTTT. It specifies CASSDPQGGGELFF.